One sample yielded the 26 T cell receptor beta chains listed below, sequenced in a study of T cell changes during pregnancy in multiple sclerosis. The assay was immunoSEQ multiplex PCR, and TCRdb's table has in-frame clones only and misses some. The data hold around 77,000 clones, with 85% to 95% observed a single time. This sample comprised peripheral blood, obtained in the third trimester of pregnancy. These receptors came from a female donor with multiple sclerosis, enrolled in a pregnancy study.

The chain employs TRBV19 and TRBJ1-5; 9 nucleotides match TRBD1. With V trimmed by 6 bases and J by 2 bases, 8 bases remained unmatched. The CDR3 extends over 16 amino acids. In germline, CDR1 is LNHDA, CDR2 SQIVND (reference sequence). This chain's CDR3 is CASSTTGGAGNQPQHF. Here the CDR3 DNA reads TGTGCCAGTAGCACTACAGGGGGCGCGGGCAATCAGCCCCAGCATTTT.

The V and J genes are TRBV4-2 and TRBJ2-1; TRBD2 matches 8 bases. This CDR3 contains 17 residues. Per the germline V gene, CDR1 is LGHNA and CDR2 is YNFKEQ. V dropped 0 bases and J dropped 8; count of bases not matched to a gene: 12. CDR3 protein: CASSQEGKAGGSDEQFF. CDR3 nucleotides: TGTGCCAGCAGCCAAGAAGGGAAGGCGGGAGGCAGCGATGAGCAGTTCTTC.

The rearrangement uses TRBV7-8 and TRBJ2-1; 11 bases fit TRBD2. J lost 4 bases, V lost 1 base, and 0 bases had no gene match. CDR1 is SGHVS, CDR2 FQNEAQ, per germline. This CDR3 is 15 amino acids long. CDR3 DNA: TGTGCCAGCAGCTTAGGACTAGCGGGGTACAATGAGCAGTTCTTC. Translated, it gives CASSLGLAGYNEQFF.

The rearrangement joins TRBV2 to TRBJ2-2; 8 bases agree with TRBD1. J gave up 4 bases and V 7 bases, and 8 bases lay outside the gene matches. This CDR3 has 15 residues. Germline V lookup: CDR1 SNHLY, CDR2 FYNNEI. CDR3 nucleotides: TGTGCCAGCACCTCGGCGACAGGGGTCACCGGGGAGCTGTTTTTT. The encoded protein is CASTSATGVTGELFF.

The chain carries TRBV7-2 and TRBJ2-3, with 7 bases matching TRBD2. CDR3 size: 14 residues. CDR1 SGHTA and CDR2 FQGNSA come from the germline V gene. The J segment lost 2 bases and the V segment lost 5 bases, leaving 4 bases of the junction unmatched. The CDR3 loop is CASSPGLTTDTQYF. In DNA form, the CDR3 reads TGTGCCAGCAGCCCGGGACTAACCACAGATACGCAGTATTTT.

The genes are TRBV7-3 and TRBJ1-2, with a weak D call TRBD1 (5 bases). V dropped 2 bases and J dropped 3 bases, with 13 bases sitting between them. This CDR3 is built from 15 residues. Germline V gene data show CDR1 as SGHTA and CDR2 as FQGTGA. The CDR3 DNA is TGTGCCAGCAGCTTAGGCCAGGGCGTGGACTATGGCTACACCTTC. It encodes CASSLGQGVDYGYTF.

V gene TRBV6-1 combines with J gene TRBJ2-7, with 14 nucleotides matching TRBD2. CDR3 length: 16 residues. The J segment lost 3 bases and the V segment lost 3 bases, leaving 4 bases of the junction unmatched. The germline CDR1 and CDR2 sequences are MNHNS and SASEGT. CDR3 residues: CASSDEGLAGVYEQYF. The CDR3 region has the DNA TGTGCCAGCAGTGACGAGGGACTAGCGGGAGTCTACGAGCAGTACTTC.

The chain has TRBV6-6 and TRBJ2-5, with 9 bases matching TRBD2. Trimming at V came to 2 bases and at J to 4 bases, leaving 5 bases not matched to a gene. This CDR3 comprises 15 residues. Germline V gene data show CDR1 as MNHNY and CDR2 as SVGAGI (reference sequence). As DNA, the CDR3 is TGTGCCAGCAGTTACCAGGCGGGAGGGGGAGAGACCCAGTACTTC. Encoded protein: CASSYQAGGGETQYF.

The CDR3 loop reads CASIEQPYGYTF. As DNA, the CDR3 is TGTGCCAGCATAGAACAGCCCTATGGCTACACCTTC. The chain combines TRBV28 with TRBJ1-2; D is ambiguous. The ends were cut back, 7 bases at V and 4 bases at J, with 10 bases in the middle. Germline V CDR1 and CDR2: MDHEN, SYDVKM. The CDR3 covers 12 residues.

The J gene is TRBJ1-1, the V gene TRBV29-1; D gene uncertain. The germline V gene has CDR1 SQVTM and CDR2 ANQGSEA. V was pared by 6 bases and J by 7 bases, with 21 bases between. The CDR3 loop spans 14 amino acids. CDR3 region: CSVFGSGRSDEAFF. The CDR3 coding sequence is TGCAGCGTGTTTGGTTCGGGTCGGTCGGATGAAGCTTTCTTT.

The CDR3 nucleotides read TGTGCCAGCAGCACCCCGGACAGGGCCGTGCAGTTCTTC. Its translation: CASSTPDRAVQFF. The gene calls are TRBV7-2 and TRBJ2-1; 8 positions agree with TRBD1. The germline V gene has CDR1 SGHTA and CDR2 FQGNSA. J gave up 12 bases and V 5 bases, and 9 bases lay outside the gene matches. This CDR3 spans 13 amino acids.

The chain links TRBV5-1 to TRBJ2-6; perhaps TRBD1 as D (6 bases). The V gene lost 1 base and the J gene lost 2 bases, with 16 bases spanning the gap. CDR1 and CDR2 (germline): SGHRS, YFSETQ. The CDR3 totals 18 residues. CDR3 sequence reads: CASSLLTGSATGANVLTF. The CDR3 DNA follows: TGCGCCAGCAGCTTGTTGACAGGCTCTGCTACTGGGGCCAACGTCCTGACTTTC.

The V call is TRBV6-1, the J call TRBJ1-1, with D maybe TRBD1 (6 bases). Germline CDR1 is MNHNS and CDR2 is SASEGT. V lost 6 bases and J lost 10, with 24 bases in between. The CDR3 runs 15 residues. The CDR3 spells CASRVRDTLLTGAFF. The CDR3 region has the DNA TGTGCCAGCAGAGTACGGGACACCCTCCTCACGGGAGCTTTCTTT.

This clone appeared a single time. The genes are TRBV4-1 and TRBJ2-5; a weak D match, TRBD2 (7 bases). This CDR3 comprises 15 residues. Germline loops: CDR1 MGHRA, CDR2 YSYEKL. V lost 0 bases and J lost 4, with 12 bases in between. In DNA form, the CDR3 reads TGCGCCAGCAGCCAAGATCGGGGGGCGGGAGAGACCCAGTACTTC. Its protein is CASSQDRGAGETQYF.

The chain carries TRBV28 and TRBJ1-5; 7 bases are shared with TRBD1. Per germline, CDR1 MDHEN and CDR2 SYDVKM. With V trimmed by 8 bases and J by 7 bases, 14 bases remained unmatched. The CDR3 spans 15 residues. CDR3 amino acids: CASLDTGDLSQPQHF. The DNA for the CDR3 is TGTGCCAGCTTGGACACAGGGGATTTAAGCCAGCCCCAGCATTTT.

The V call is TRBV27, the J call TRBJ1-2, with TRBD1 identical over 9 bases. The CDR3 runs to 18 residues. Germline values: CDR1 MNHEY, CDR2 SMNVEV (reference sequence). Unmatched junction bases numbered 14, after V lost 2 bases and J lost 4 bases. CDR3 protein: CASSLKTGGSTRTYGYTF. CDR3 nucleotides: TGTGCCAGCAGTTTAAAGACAGGGGGGTCGACCAGGACCTATGGCTACACCTTC.

J is TRBJ2-1 and V is TRBV5-4, with D possibly matching TRBD2 (6 bases). This CDR3 spans 13 amino acids. Germline assignment: CDR1 SGHNT and CDR2 YYREEE (reference sequence). Between the trimmed V and J ends, which lost 3 bases and 6 bases, there was a span of 10 bases. The CDR3 DNA follows: TGTGCCAGCAGCTGGGGACTCCCCAATGAGCAGTTCTTC. Its translation is CASSWGLPNEQFF.

J is TRBJ1-5 and V is TRBV5-6; tentatively, D is TRBD1 (6 bases). This CDR3 region has 17 residues. The germline CDR1 and CDR2 sequences are SGHDT and YYEEEE. Trimming took off 1 base at V and 1 base at J, with 15 bases between the two ends. The CDR3 protein is CASSLSEGHPSNQPQHF. The CDR3 DNA reads TGTGCCAGCAGCTTGTCCGAGGGACACCCCAGCAATCAGCCCCAGCATTTT.

The chain links TRBV28 to TRBJ2-7; no firm D call. Germline CDR1 MDHEN, CDR2 SYDVKM. Trimming cost V 6 bases and J 3 bases, with 15 bases left between them. The CDR3 sequence is 14 residues long. This chain's CDR3 is CASRALGSVYEQYF. For the CDR3, the DNA is TGTGCCAGCAGGGCCCTGGGCAGTGTCTACGAGCAGTACTTC.

This chain connects TRBV14 to TRBJ1-2; 8 bases align to TRBD1. CDR1 and CDR2 (germline): SGHDN, FVKESK. CDR3 length equals 16 residues. V shed 0 bases, J shed 7 bases, and the junction held 10 bases outside the gene matches. CDR3 sequence (DNA): TGTGCCAGCAGCCAAGACCTCGGACAGGGCGACGTTGGCTACACCTTC. It translates to CASSQDLGQGDVGYTF. Using reference TRBV14 and TRBJ1-2 for the parts outside the CDR3, the full variable domain is EAGVTQFPSHSVIEKGQTVTLRCDPISGHDNLYWYRRVMGKEIKFLLHFVKESKQDESGMPNNRFLAERTGGTYSTLKVQPAELEDSGVYFCASSQDLGQGDVGYTFGSGTRLTVV.

The chain has TRBV18 and TRBJ2-2, with TRBD2 matching over 7 bases. This CDR3 contains 18 residues. Germline V CDR1 and CDR2: KGHSH, LQKENI. With 2 bases clipped from V and 0 bases from J, the junction kept 9 bases outside the gene matches. This chain's CDR3 is CASSPYPSGPTNTGELFF. In DNA form, the CDR3 reads TGTGCCAGCTCACCATATCCTAGCGGACCGACGAACACCGGGGAGCTGTTTTTT.

The rearrangement uses TRBV19 and TRBJ2-7, with TRBD1 matching 9 bases. The CDR3 totals 13 residues. With 8 bases clipped from V and 4 bases from J, the junction kept 6 bases outside the gene matches. Germline CDR1 and CDR2: LNHDA and SQIVND (reference sequence). For the CDR3, the DNA is TGTGCCAGTTCGGACAGGGGCCCTTACGAGCAGTACTTC. Protein product: CASSDRGPYEQYF.

In this sample, this clone turned up once. The rearrangement uses TRBV28 and TRBJ1-5, with D possibly matching TRBD1 (6 bases). Germline loops: CDR1 MDHEN, CDR2 SYDVKM. There are 15 residues in the CDR3. Trimming cost V 7 bases and J 7 bases, with 20 bases left between them. CDR3 DNA: TGTGCCAGCACAAGTTGGGTCGGGGGGCGGCAGCCCCAGCATTTT. Translated: CASTSWVGGRQPQHF. Filled out from reference TRBV28 and TRBJ1-5, the complete variable domain reads DVKVTQSSRYLVKRTGEKVFLECVQDMDHENMFWYRQDPGLGLRLIYFSYDVKMKEKGDIPEGYSVSREKKERFSLILESASTNQTSMYLCASTSWVGGRQPQHFGDGTRLSIL.

The rearrangement uses TRBV28 and TRBJ1-5; 10 positions agree with TRBD1. Germline V lookup: CDR1 MDHEN, CDR2 SYDVKM. This CDR3 region has 17 residues. V lost 5 bases and J lost 6; bases outside the gene matches: 13. The CDR3 DNA follows: TGTGCCAGCAGTCCTCTTCCGGGACAGGGGATTACTCAGCCCCAGCATTTT. It codes for CASSPLPGQGITQPQHF.

The gene calls are TRBV30 and TRBJ1-2; D might be TRBD1 (6 bases). Trimming took off 2 bases at V and 6 bases at J, with 10 bases between the two ends. The CDR3 has 12 amino acids. CDR1 and CDR2 (germline): GTSNPN, SVGIG (reference sequence). CDR3 sequence reads: CAWSRGGDGYTF. DNA for the CDR3: TGTGCCTGGAGTCGGGGGGGCGATGGCTACACCTTC.

The genes are TRBV10-1 and TRBJ2-7; 13 nucleotides line up with TRBD2. The CDR3 is 17 amino acids. Germline CDR1 and CDR2: WNHNN and SYGVQD (reference sequence). Trimming at V came to 6 bases and at J to 4 bases, leaving 12 bases not matched to a gene. CDR3 region: CASSPGLAGPSLYEQYF. The CDR3 region has the DNA TGCGCCAGCAGCCCGGGACTAGCGGGACCCTCCCTATACGAGCAGTACTTC.